This T cell receptor (beta chain) was recorded in a study of blood T cell repertoires in COVID-19. Trimming removed 3 bases from V and 0 bases from J, with 9 bases in between. Per the germline V gene, CDR1 is MNHEY and CDR2 is SMNVEV (reference sequence). The CDR3 has 16 amino acids. Libraries were prepared by immunoSEQ multiplex PCR; TCRdb keeps only in-frame clonotypes and omits some of them. Of 140,000 to 150,000 clones in the sample, roughly 79% were seen once. The chain joins TRBV27 to TRBJ2-6; D perhaps matches TRBD2 (5 bases). Sample: peripheral blood. The source of this sequence is a human donor with acute or convalescent COVID-19. The donor label of this sample is uncertain. The CDR3 here is CASSFEGSSGANVLTF. The CDR3 nucleotides read TGTGCCAGCAGTTTCGAGGGATCCTCTGGGGCCAACGTCCTGACTTTC.